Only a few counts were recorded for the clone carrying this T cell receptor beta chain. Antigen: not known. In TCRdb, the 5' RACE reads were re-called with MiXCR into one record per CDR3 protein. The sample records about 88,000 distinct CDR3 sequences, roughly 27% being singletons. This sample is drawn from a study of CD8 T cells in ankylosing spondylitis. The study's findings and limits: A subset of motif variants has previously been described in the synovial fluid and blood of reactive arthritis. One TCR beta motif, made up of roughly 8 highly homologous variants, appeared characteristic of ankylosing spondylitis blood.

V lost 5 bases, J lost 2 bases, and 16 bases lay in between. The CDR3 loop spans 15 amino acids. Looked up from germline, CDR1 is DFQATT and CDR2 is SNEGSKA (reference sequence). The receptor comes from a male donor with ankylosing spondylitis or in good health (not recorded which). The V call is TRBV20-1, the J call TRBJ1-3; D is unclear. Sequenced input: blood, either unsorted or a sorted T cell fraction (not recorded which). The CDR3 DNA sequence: TGCAGTGCTTATAATGACGCAATGACTGGAAACACCATATATTTT. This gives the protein CSAYNDAMTGNTIYF.